The T cell receptor (beta chain) under discussion was sequenced for a study of T cell repertoires in cytomegalovirus infection. CDR3 length: 14 amino acids. The junction had 11 bases not matched to a gene; V was cut back by 7 bases and J by 8 bases. The germline gives CDR1 LNHDA, CDR2 SQIVND (reference sequence). MiXCR, applied by TCRdb to the reads, yields one record per CDR3 protein. This table has around 310,000 distinct CDR3 sequences, 17% appearing once. Sequenced material: PBMCs. This chain connects TRBV19 to TRBJ2-3, with 8 bases matching TRBD1. This clonotype originated in a human donor in good health (CMV status not recorded). Some clones in this sample may be carry-over from other donors' samples. The CDR3 loop is CASTRGQGEGTQYF. CDR3 DNA sequence: TGTGCCAGTACCAGGGGGCAGGGTGAAGGTACGCAGTATTTT.